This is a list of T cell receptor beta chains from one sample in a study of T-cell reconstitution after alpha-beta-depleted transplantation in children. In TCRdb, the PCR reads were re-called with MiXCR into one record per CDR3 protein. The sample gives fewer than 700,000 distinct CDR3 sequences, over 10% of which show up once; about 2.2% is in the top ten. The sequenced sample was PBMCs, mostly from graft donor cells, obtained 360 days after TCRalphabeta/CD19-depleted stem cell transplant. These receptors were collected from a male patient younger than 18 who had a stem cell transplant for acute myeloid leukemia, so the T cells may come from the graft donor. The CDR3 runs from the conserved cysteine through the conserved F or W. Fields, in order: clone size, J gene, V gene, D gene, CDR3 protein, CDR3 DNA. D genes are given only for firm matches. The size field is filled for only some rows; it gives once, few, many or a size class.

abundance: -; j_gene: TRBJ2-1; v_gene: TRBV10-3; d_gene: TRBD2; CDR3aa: CAISQEGLAGGNEQFF; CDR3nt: TGTGCCATCAGCCAGGAGGGGCTAGCGGGAGGAAATGAGCAGTTCTTC
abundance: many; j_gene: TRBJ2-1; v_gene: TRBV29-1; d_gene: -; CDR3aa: CSVEGIWDEQFF; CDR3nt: TGCAGCGTTGAAGGTATTTGGGATGAGCAGTTCTTC
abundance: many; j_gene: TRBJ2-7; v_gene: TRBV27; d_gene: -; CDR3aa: CASSFPLGAQYF; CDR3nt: TGTGCCAGCAGTTTTCCATTGGGGGCCCAGTACTTC
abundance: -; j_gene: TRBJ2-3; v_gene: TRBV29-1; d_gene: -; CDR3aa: CSVGEKAGTDTQYF; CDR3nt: TGCAGCGTTGGTGAGAAGGCAGGCACAGATACGCAGTATTTT
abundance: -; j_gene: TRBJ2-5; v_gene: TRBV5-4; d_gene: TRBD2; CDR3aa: CASSLGLAGYQETQYF; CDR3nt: TGTGCCAGCAGCCTCGGACTAGCGGGGTACCAAGAGACCCAGTACTTC
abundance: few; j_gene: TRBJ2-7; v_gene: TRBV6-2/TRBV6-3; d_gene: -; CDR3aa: CASSYPSGIAETYEQYF; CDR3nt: TGTGCCAGCAGTTACCCCTCGGGGATAGCGGAAACCTACGAGCAGTACTTC
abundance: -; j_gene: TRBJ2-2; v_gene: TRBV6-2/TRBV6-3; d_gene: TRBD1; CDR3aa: CASSNPGGSGLFF; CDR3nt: TGTGCCAGCAGTAATCCAGGGGGCAGCGGGCTGTTTTTT
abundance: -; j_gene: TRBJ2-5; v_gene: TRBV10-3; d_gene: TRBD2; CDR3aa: CATSSGRLHQETQYF; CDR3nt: TGTGCCACGTCTAGCGGGAGACTCCACCAAGAGACCCAGTACTTC
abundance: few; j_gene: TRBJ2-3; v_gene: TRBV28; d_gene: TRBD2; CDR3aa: CASSTSGRLEYF; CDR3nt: TGTGCCAGCAGTACCAGCGGGAGACTAGAATATTTT
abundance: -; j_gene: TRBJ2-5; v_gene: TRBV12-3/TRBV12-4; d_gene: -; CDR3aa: CASRSAGTQYF; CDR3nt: TGTGCCAGCAGGTCTGCAGGGACCCAGTACTTC
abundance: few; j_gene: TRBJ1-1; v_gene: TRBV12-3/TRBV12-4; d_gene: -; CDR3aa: CASSFYRDGNTEAFF; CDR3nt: TGTGCCAGCAGTTTCTACAGGGACGGGAACACTGAAGCTTTCTTT
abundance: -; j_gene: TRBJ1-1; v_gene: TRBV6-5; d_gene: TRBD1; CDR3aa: CASSYSGQGMGNTEAFF; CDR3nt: TGTGCCAGCAGTTACTCCGGACAGGGGATGGGGAACACTGAAGCTTTCTTT
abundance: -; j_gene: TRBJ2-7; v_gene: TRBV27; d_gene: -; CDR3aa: CATSGLGPYEQYF; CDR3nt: TGTGCCACCTCAGGGTTGGGGCCCTACGAGCAGTACTTC
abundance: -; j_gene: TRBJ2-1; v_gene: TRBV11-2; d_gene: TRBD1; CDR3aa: CASSLSTGGVNEQFF; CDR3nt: TGTGCCAGCAGCCTATCGACAGGGGGAGTGAATGAGCAGTTCTTC
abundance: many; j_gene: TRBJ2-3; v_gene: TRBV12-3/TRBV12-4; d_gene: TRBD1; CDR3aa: CASSLGTETDTQYF; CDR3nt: TGTGCCAGCAGTTTGGGGACAGAGACAGATACGCAGTATTTT
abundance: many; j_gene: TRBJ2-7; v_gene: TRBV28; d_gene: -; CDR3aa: CASSLDEQYF; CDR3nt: TGTGCCAGCAGTTTAGACGAGCAGTACTTC
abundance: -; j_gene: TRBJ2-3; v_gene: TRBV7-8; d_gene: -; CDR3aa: CASSCPRDTDTQYF; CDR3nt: TGTGCCAGCAGCTGCCCGAGGGACACAGATACGCAGTATTTT
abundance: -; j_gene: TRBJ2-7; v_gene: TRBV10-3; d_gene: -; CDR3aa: CAIRGRDMSPYEQYF; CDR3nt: TGTGCCATCAGAGGACGGGACATGTCGCCCTACGAGCAGTACTTC
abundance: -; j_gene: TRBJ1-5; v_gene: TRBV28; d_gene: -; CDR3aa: CASRRTQSGSNQPQHF; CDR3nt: TGTGCCAGCAGGAGAACACAGTCGGGTAGCAATCAGCCCCAGCATTTT
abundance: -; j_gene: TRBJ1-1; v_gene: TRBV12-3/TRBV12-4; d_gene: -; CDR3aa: CASSPRGGIAEAFF; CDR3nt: TGTGCCAGCAGTCCGAGGGGGGGTATAGCTGAAGCTTTCTTT
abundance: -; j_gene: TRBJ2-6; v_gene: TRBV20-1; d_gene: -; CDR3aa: CSAPGGAASGANVLTF; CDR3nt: TGCAGTGCCCCCGGAGGGGCCGCCTCTGGGGCCAACGTCCTGACTTTC
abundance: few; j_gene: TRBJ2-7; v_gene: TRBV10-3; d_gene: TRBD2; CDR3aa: CAIRGLALYEQYF; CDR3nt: TGTGCCATCAGGGGACTAGCTCTCTACGAGCAGTACTTC
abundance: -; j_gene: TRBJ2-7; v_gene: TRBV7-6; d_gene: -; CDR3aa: CASSPRAGPEQYF; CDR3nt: TGTGCCAGCAGCCCACGGGCCGGACCCGAGCAGTACTTC
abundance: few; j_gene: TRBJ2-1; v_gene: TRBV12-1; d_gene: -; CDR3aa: CASSPVLPGGPYNEQFF; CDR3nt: TGTGCCAGCAGCCCAGTACTTCCGGGAGGGCCCTACAATGAGCAGTTCTTC
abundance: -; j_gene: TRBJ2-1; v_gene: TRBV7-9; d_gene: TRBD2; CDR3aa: CASSPTSGKGYNEQFF; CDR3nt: TGTGCCAGCAGCCCGACTAGCGGGAAGGGCTACAATGAGCAGTTCTTC
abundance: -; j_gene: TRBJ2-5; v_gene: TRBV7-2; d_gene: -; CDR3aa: CASSLVARGFETQYF; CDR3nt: TGTGCCAGCAGCTTAGTCGCCAGGGGTTTTGAGACCCAGTACTTC
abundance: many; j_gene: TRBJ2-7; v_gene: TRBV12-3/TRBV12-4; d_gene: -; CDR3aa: CASSFKGNYEQYF; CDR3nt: TGTGCCAGCAGTTTTAAAGGGAACTACGAGCAGTACTTC
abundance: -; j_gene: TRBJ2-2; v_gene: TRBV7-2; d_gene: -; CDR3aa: CASSPRQAAGELFF; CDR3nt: TGTGCCAGCAGCCCCAGACAGGCCGCCGGGGAGCTGTTTTTT
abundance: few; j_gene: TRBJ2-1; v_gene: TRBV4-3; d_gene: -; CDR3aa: CASSQDERVYNEQFF; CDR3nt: TGCGCCAGCAGCCAAGACGAGCGGGTCTACAATGAGCAGTTCTTC
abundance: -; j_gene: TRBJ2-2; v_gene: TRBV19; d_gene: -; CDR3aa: CASSIDRSVWQGTGELFF; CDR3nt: TGTGCCAGTAGTATAGATAGGTCGGTATGGCAGGGGACCGGGGAGCTGTTTTTT
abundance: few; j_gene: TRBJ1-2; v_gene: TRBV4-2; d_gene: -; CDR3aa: CASSRETYGYTF; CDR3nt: TGTGCCAGCAGCCGAGAGACCTATGGCTACACCTTC
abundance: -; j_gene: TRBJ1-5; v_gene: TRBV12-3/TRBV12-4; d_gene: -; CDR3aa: CASSQDSYNQPQHF; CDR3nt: TGTGCCAGCAGTCAGGACAGTTACAATCAGCCCCAGCATTTT
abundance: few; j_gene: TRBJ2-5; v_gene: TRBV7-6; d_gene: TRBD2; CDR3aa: CASSPRDYNILFGQETQYF; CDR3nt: TGTGCCAGCAGCCCCCGGGACTACAATATCCTGTTCGGGCAAGAGACCCAGTACTTC
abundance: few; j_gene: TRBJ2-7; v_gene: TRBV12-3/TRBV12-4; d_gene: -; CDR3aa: CASSDDNTYEQYF; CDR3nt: TGTGCCAGCAGTGATGACAACACCTACGAGCAGTACTTC
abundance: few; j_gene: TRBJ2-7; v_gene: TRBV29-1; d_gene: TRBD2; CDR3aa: CSVGRASGNELGSEQYF; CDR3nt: TGCAGCGTGGGTAGGGCTAGCGGCAACGAGCTGGGGAGCGAGCAGTACTTC
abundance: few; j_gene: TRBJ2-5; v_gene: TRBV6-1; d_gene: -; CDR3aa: CASSPLRGARTQYF; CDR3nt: TGTGCCAGCAGTCCCCTCCGGGGTGCTCGGACCCAGTACTTC
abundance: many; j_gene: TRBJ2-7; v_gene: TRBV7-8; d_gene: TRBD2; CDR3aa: CASSLAGLAGPYEQYF; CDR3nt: TGTGCCAGCAGCTTAGCGGGACTAGCGGGACCATACGAGCAGTACTTC
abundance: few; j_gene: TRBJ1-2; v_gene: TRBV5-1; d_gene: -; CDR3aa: CASSSGRNKAIF; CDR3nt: TGCGCCAGCAGCTCGGGAAGAAATAAGGCAATCTTC
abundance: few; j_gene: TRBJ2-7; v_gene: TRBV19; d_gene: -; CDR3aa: CASSSDAFSYEQYF; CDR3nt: TGTGCCAGTAGCTCGGACGCTTTCTCCTACGAGCAGTACTTC
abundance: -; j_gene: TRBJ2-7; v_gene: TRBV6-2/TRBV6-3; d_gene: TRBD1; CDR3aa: CASSRRNPGQGSYEQYF; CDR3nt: TGTGCCAGCAGCCGCAGAAATCCGGGACAGGGGTCTTACGAGCAGTACTTC
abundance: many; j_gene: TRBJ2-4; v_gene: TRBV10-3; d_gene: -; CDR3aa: CAISDSGVDIQYF; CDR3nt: TGTGCCATCAGTGACTCAGGAGTGGACATTCAGTACTTC
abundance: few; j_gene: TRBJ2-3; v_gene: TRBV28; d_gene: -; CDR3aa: CASSFPPVGHTQYF; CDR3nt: TGTGCCAGCAGTTTCCCTCCAGTGGGGCATACGCAGTATTTT
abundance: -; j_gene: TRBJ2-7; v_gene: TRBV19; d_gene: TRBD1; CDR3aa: CASSRTGTLNEQYF; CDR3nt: TGTGCCAGCTCCCGGACAGGGACCCTAAACGAGCAGTACTTC
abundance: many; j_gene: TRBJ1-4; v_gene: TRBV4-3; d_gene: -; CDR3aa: CASSQDFARLQEVFF; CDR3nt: TGCGCCAGCAGCCAAGATTTCGCCCGGTTACAGGAAGTTTTTTTT
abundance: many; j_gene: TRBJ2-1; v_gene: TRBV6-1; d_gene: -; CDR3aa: CASSEDSFSYNEQFF; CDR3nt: TGTGCCAGCAGTGAAGACAGCTTCTCCTACAATGAGCAGTTCTTC
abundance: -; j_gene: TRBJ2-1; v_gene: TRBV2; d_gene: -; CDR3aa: CTSSPFQRPSSYNEQFF; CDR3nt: TGTACCAGCAGTCCCTTCCAGCGCCCGAGCTCCTACAATGAGCAGTTCTTC
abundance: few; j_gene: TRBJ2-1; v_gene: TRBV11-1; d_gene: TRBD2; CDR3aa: CASSGLSGPHTSYNEQFF; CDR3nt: TGTGCCAGCAGCGGACTTAGCGGGCCACACACCTCCTACAATGAGCAGTTCTTC
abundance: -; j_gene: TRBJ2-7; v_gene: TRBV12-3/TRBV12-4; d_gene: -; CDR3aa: CASSPPGSEQYF; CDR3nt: TGTGCCAGCAGTCCGCCGGGGAGCGAGCAGTACTTC
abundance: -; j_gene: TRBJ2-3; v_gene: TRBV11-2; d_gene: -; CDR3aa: CASSLYTDTQYF; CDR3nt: TGTGCCAGCAGCTTATATACTGATACGCAGTATTTT
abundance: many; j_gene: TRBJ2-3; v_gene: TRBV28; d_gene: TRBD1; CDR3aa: CASSLSHLGQGATDTQYF; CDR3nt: TGTGCCAGCAGTTTATCACATCTGGGACAGGGGGCCACAGATACGCAGTATTTT
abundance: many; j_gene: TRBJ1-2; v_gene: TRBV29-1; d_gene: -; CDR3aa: CSAPGGTGFRGYGYTF; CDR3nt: TGCAGCGCCCCGGGAGGAACAGGGTTTAGAGGGTATGGCTACACCTTC
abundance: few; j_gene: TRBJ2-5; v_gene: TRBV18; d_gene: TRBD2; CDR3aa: CASSPVRAGGGKTQYF; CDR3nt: TGTGCCAGCTCACCGGTCCGAGCGGGAGGAGGAAAGACCCAGTACTTC
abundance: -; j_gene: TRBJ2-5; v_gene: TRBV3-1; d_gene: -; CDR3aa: CASSQVLRVVSYQETQYF; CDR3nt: TGTGCCAGCAGCCAAGTTCTCAGGGTGGTTTCGTACCAAGAGACCCAGTACTTC
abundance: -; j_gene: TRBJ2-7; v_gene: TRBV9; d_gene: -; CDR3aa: CASSPRDSSSYEQYF; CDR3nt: TGTGCCAGCAGCCCAAGGGACTCGAGCTCCTACGAGCAGTACTTC
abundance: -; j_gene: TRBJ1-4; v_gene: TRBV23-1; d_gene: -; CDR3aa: CASSQCWGRGWKLFF; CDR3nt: TGCGCCAGCAGTCAATGCTGGGGCAGGGGATGGAAACTGTTTTTT
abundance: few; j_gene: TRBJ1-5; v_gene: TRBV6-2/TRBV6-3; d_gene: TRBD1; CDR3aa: CASSYTGGGQPQHF; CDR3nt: TGTGCCAGCAGTTACACAGGGGGAGGGCAGCCCCAGCATTTT